The sequence of this T cell receptor (beta chain) was determined in a study of blood T cells in healthy people across ages. A second roughly 7 to 11 cycle PCR used barcoded and J-beta primers. TCRdb re-analysed the 5' RACE reads in MiXCR, keeping a single row per CDR3 protein. The sample carries 850,000 to 1,000,000 distinct CDR3 sequences, roughly 52% recorded once. Study-level findings and limits: Versus aged donors, long-lived donors had higher diversity and more naive CD4+ cells.

For this clonotype: Its antigen is currently unknown.

The germline gives CDR1 MNHEY, CDR2 SVGAGI. The CDR3 length is 13 residues. Trimming stripped 6 bases from V and 4 bases from J, with 9 bases between. The chain employs TRBV6-5 and TRBJ1-4, with D uncertain. Sample: blood. The sequence came from a man aged 25-45 years in good health. The CDR3: CASRGADNEKLFF. The CDR3 nucleotides are TGTGCCAGCAGGGGAGCAGATAATGAAAAACTGTTTTTT.